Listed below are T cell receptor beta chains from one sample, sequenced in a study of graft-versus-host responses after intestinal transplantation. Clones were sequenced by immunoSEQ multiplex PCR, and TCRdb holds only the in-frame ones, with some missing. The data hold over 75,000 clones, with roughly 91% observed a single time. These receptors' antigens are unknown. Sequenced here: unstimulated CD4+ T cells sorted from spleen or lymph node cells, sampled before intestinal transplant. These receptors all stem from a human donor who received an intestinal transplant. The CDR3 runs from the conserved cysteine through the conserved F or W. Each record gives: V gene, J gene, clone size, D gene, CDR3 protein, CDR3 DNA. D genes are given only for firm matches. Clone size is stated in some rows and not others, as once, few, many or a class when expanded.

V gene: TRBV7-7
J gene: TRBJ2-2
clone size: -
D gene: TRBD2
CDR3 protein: CASRLAVNTGELFF
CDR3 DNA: TGTGCTAGCAGACTAGCGGTGAACACCGGGGAGCTGTTTTTT

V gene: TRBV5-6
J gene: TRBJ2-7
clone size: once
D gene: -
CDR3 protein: CASSLTGTTYEQYF
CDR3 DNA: TGTGCCAGCAGCTTGACAGGGACCACCTACGAGCAGTACTTC

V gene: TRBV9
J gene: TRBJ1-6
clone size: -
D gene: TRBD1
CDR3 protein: CASSVEGASSPLHF
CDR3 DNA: TGTGCCAGCAGCGTAGAGGGGGCTAGCTCACCCCTCCACTTT

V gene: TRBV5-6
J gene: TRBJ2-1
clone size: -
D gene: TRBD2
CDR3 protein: CASSLERLARITGEQFF
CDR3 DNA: TGTGCCAGCAGCTTGGAAAGACTAGCTCGGATAACAGGTGAGCAGTTCTTC

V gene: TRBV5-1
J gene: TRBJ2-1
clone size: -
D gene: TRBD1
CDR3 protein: CASMMGQISYNEQFF
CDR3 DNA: TGCGCCAGCATGATGGGACAGATCTCCTACAATGAGCAGTTCTTC

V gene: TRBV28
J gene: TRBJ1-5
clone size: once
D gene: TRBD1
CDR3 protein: CASSTGGRQPQHF
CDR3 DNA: TGTGCCAGCAGCACAGGGGGGAGACAGCCCCAGCATTTT

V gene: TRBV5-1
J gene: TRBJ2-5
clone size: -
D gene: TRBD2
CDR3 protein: CASSLEIYAGGRETQYF
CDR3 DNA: TGCGCCAGCAGCTTGGAGATTTATGCGGGGGGACGAGAGACCCAGTACTTC

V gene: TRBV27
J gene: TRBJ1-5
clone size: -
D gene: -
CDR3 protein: CASSFGPQGNQPQHF
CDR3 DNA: TGTGCCAGCAGCTTTGGTCCTCAGGGCAATCAGCCCCAGCATTTT

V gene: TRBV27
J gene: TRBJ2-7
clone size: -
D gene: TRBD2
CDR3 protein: CASSSLGGEGRDEQYF
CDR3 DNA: TGTGCCAGCAGTTCCCTCGGGGGGGAGGGCCGGGACGAGCAGTACTTC

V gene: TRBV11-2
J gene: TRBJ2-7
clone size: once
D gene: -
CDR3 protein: CASSLQAAPPYEQYF
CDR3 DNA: TGTGCCAGCAGCCTGCAGGCAGCACCACCCTACGAGCAGTACTTC